This T cell receptor beta chain was sequenced during a study of CD8 T cells in ankylosing spondylitis. This clonotype was observed many times. Trimming shortened V by 4 bases and J by 3 bases, and 16 bases separated the two germline ends. The germline gives CDR1 LGHDT, CDR2 YNNKEL (reference sequence). CDR3 size: 15 residues. Each CDR3 protein gets one entry after TCRdb re-called the 5' RACE reads with MiXCR. Of 200,000 to 300,000 distinct CDR3 sequences in the sample, 20% to 30% were seen once. This TCR was recovered from a male donor with ankylosing spondylitis or in good health (not recorded which). The sample consisted of blood, either unsorted or a sorted T cell fraction (not recorded which). The chain has TRBV3-1 and TRBJ2-7; D remains unclear. CDR3: CASSPRPQPDYEQYF. The CDR3 DNA is TGTGCCAGCAGCCCAAGACCGCAGCCAGACTACGAGCAGTACTTC.